This paragraph reports one T cell receptor beta chain. The source of the sample is a study of blood T cell repertoires in COVID-19. Study background: Sites in the United States, Italy and Spain provided acute and convalescent COVID-19 samples. T cells, B-cell-depleted T cells, or PBMCs provided the cDNA or gDNA that served as material.

Authors' data handling: Reference gene primer amplification gave estimated nucleated cell counts. Profiled with immunoSEQ multiplex PCR; TCRdb holds only in-frame clones, not every one. D and trimming come from the DNA, and the V and J calls and clone size come from that table. The sample has 75,000 to 100,000 clones; about 89% are singletons. Deletions cut 3 bases from V and 4 bases from J, with 8 bases between. The germline V gene has CDR1 SGDLS and CDR2 YYNGEE. The CDR3 is 14 residues long. This sequence originates from a human donor with acute or convalescent COVID-19. The donor label of this sample is uncertain. The chain uses TRBV9 and TRBJ1-6; possibly TRBD1 for D (6 bases). Specimen: peripheral blood. The CDR3 protein is CASSAQGYNSPLHF. The CDR3 coding sequence is TGTGCCAGCAGCGCTCAGGGGTATAATTCACCCCTCCACTTT. Together with reference TRBV9 and TRBJ1-6, the CDR3 gives the full variable domain: DSGVTQTPKHLITATGQRVTLRCSPRSGDLSVYWYQQSLDQGLQFLIQYYNGEERAKGNILERFSAQQFPDLHSELNLSSLELGDSALYFCASSAQGYNSPLHFGNGTRLTVT.